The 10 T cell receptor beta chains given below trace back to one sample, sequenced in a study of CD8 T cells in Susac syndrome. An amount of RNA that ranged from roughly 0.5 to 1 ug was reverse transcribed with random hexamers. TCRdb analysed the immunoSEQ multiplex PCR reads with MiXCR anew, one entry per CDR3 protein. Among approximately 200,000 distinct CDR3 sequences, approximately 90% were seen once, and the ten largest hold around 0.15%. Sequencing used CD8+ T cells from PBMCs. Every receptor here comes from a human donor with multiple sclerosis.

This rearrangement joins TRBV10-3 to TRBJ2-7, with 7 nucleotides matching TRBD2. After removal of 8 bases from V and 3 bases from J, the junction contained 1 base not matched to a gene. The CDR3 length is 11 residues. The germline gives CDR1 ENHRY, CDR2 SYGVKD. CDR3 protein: CAILAGYEQYF. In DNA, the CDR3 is TGTGCCATCTTAGCGGGCTACGAGCAGTACTTC.

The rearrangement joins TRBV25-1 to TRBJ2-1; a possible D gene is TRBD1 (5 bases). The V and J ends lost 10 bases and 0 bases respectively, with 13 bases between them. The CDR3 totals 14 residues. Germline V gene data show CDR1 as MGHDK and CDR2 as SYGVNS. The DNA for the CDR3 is TGTGCCACCGGGCAGGGAAACTCCTACAATGAGCAGTTCTTC. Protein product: CATGQGNSYNEQFF.

CDR3 bases: TGTGCCAGCAGTTTAACCCCGAAGTACGAGCAGTACTTC. As protein: CASSLTPKYEQYF. The chain uses TRBV27 and TRBJ2-7; D not resolved. The CDR3 has 13 residues. Looked up from germline, CDR1 is MNHEY and CDR2 is SMNVEV (reference sequence). Trimming stripped 2 bases from V and 4 bases from J, with 9 bases between.

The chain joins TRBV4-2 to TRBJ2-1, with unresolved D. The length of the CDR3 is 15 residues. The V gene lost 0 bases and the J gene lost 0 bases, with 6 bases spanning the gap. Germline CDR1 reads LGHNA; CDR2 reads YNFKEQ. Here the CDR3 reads CASSQEVYSYNEQFF. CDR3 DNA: TGTGCCAGCAGCCAAGAGGTATACTCCTACAATGAGCAGTTCTTC.

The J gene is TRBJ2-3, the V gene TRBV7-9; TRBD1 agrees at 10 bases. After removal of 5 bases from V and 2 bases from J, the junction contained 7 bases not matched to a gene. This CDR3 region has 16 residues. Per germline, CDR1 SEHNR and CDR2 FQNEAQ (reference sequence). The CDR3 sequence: CASSRAGQGLTDTQYF. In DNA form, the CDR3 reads TGTGCCAGCAGCCGAGCGGGACAGGGGCTCACAGATACGCAGTATTTT.

The CDR3 coding sequence is TGTGCCACCAGTGATGGGCGGGTTGAGCAGTTCTTC. Its translation: CATSDGRVEQFF. J is TRBJ2-1 and V is TRBV24-1; perhaps TRBD2 as D (5 bases). V was trimmed by 3 bases and J by 9 bases, leaving 8 bases between them. The CDR3 runs to 12 residues. The germline gives CDR1 KGHDR, CDR2 SFDVKD.

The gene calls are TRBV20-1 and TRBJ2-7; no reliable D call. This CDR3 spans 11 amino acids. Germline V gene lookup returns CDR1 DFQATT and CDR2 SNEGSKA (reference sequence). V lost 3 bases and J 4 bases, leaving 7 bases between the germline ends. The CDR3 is CSARDGYEQYF. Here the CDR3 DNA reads TGCAGTGCTAGGGACGGTTACGAGCAGTACTTC.

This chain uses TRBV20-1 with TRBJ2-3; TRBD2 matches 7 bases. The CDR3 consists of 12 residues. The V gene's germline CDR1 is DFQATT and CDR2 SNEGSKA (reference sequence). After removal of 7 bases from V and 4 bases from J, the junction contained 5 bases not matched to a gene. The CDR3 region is CSEGGPADTQYF. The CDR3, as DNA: TGCAGTGAGGGAGGGCCAGCAGATACGCAGTATTTT.

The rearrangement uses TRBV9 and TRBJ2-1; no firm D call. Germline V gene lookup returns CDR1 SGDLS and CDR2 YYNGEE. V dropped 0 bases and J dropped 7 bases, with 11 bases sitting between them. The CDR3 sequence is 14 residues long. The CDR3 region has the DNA TGTGCCAGCAGCGTAGAGGCGGAGAGGAATGAGCAGTTCTTC. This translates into CASSVEAERNEQFF.

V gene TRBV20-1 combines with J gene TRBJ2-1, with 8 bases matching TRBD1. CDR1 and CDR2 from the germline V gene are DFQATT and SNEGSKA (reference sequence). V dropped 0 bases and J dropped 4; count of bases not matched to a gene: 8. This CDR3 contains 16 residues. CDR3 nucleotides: TGCAGTGCTAGAGATCACCAGGGGGCGGTGTACAATGAGCAGTTCTTC. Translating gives CSARDHQGAVYNEQFF.